This TCR beta chain was captured in a study of cytomegalovirus exposure and HLA in healthy donors. Overall study results and limits: Prior analysis indicated that the majority of TCR beta V segments exhibited productivity approximately 87% or approximately 30% of the time. In a later analysis, the majority of CMV-associated beta chains seemingly showed HLA restriction.

PCR used 60 Vbeta primers and 13 Jbeta primers. Repertoires were generated with immunoSEQ multiplex PCR, while TCRdb's copy carries only in-frame clones and drops some. The repertoire has about 200,000 clones, 70% to 80% of them found once; the top ten carry roughly 1.5%. Concerning this clone itself: Its antigen is undetermined.

The germline CDR1 and CDR2 sequences are SGHAT and FQDESV (reference sequence). V was clipped by 1 base and J by 1 base, with 10 bases between them. The CDR3 consists of 15 residues. The genes are TRBV11-1 and TRBJ1-1; no clear D. The sample taken for sequencing was PBMCs. The receptor's source is a woman in her forties or fifties in good health and CMV-seronegative. CDR3 region: CASSLGGEANTEAFF. As DNA, the CDR3 is TGTGCCAGCAGCTTAGGTGGGGAGGCGAACACTGAAGCTTTCTTT.